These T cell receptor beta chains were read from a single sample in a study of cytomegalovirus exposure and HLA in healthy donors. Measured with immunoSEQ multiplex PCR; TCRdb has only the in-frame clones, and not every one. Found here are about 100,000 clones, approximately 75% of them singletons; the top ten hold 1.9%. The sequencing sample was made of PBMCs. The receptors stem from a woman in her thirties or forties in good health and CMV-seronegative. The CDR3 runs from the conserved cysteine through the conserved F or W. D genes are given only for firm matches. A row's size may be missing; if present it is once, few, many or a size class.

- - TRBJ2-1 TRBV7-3 CASSSSGGRNEQFF TGTGCCAGCAGTTCTAGTGGTGGGAGGAATGAGCAGTTCTTC
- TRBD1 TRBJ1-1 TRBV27 CASRRQGVNTEAFF TGTGCCAGCAGGAGACAGGGAGTGAACACTGAAGCTTTCTTT
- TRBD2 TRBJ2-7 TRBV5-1 CASRGGSSYEQYF TGCGCCAGCAGGGGCGGGAGCTCCTACGAGCAGTACTTC
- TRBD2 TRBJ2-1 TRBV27 CASSYHRGGLRNAEQFF TGTGCCAGCAGTTACCACCGGGGGGGCCTCCGCAACGCGGAGCAGTTCTTC
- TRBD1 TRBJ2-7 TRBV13 CASSPGTGIEQYF TGTGCCAGCAGCCCCGGGACAGGAATCGAGCAGTACTTC
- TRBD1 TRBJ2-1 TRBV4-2 CASSQVGQGARYEQFF TGTGCCAGCAGCCAAGTGGGACAGGGGGCGCGCTATGAGCAGTTCTTC
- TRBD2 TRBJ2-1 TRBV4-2 CASRPTTSGSYNEQFF TGTGCCAGCAGGCCCACTACTAGCGGGAGTTACAATGAGCAGTTCTTC
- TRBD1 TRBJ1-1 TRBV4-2 CASSQAPGQGADTEAFF TGTGCCAGCAGCCAAGCCCCGGGACAGGGGGCTGACACTGAAGCTTTCTTT
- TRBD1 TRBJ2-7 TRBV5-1 CASSLGHGTGLVEQYF TGCGCCAGCAGCTTGGGGCACGGGACAGGCTTAGTAGAGCAGTACTTC
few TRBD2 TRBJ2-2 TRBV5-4 CASSGLAGDNTGELFF TGTGCCAGCAGCGGATTAGCGGGGGATAACACCGGGGAGCTGTTTTTT
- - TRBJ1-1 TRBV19 CASIPRENTEAFF TGTGCCAGTATACCCCGAGAGAACACTGAAGCTTTCTTT
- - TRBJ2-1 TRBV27 CASSLSTGRTFF TGTGCCAGCAGTTTATCTACAGGGAGAACGTTCTTC
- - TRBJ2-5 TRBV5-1 CASSPAGGTVQETQYF TGCGCCAGCAGCCCTGCTGGAGGGACAGTACAAGAGACCCAGTACTTC
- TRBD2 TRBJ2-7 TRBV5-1 CASSRGGRYEQYF TGCGCCAGCAGCCGGGGGGGGAGGTACGAGCAGTACTTC
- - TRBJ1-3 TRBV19 CATRVYAGNTIYF TGTGCCACCAGGGTCTACGCTGGAAACACCATATATTTT
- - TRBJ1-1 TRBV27 CASIDSHLPLNTEAFF TGTGCCAGCATCGACAGTCACCTGCCCCTGAACACTGAAGCTTTCTTT
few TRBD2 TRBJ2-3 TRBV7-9 CASSLTLAGTTDTQYF TGTGCCAGCAGCTTGACACTAGCGGGAACCACAGATACGCAGTATTTT
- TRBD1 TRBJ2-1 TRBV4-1 CASSETAWDRGYNEQFF TGCGCCAGCAGCGAAACCGCCTGGGACAGGGGCTACAATGAGCAGTTCTTC
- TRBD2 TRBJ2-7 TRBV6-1 CASSATRLAGEQYF TGTGCCAGCAGTGCGACTAGACTAGCTGGCGAGCAGTACTTC
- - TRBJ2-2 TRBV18 CASSPGATGELFF TGTGCCAGCTCACCAGGGGCTACCGGGGAGCTGTTTTTT
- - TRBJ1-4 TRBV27 CASSFQGDEKLFF TGTGCCAGCAGTTTCCAGGGTGATGAAAAACTGTTTTTT
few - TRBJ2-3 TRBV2 CASSAPFTDTQYF TGTGCCAGCAGTGCCCCCTTCACAGATACGCAGTATTTT
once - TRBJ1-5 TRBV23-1 CASSQSNSLFPSIRPSNQPQHF TGCGCCAGCAGCCAATCCAACAGCCTCTTTCCCTCCATTCGCCCGAGCAATCAGCCCCAGCATTTT
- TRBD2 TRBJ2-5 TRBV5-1 CASSLREGGRSQETQYF TGCGCCAGCAGCTTAAGGGAGGGTGGTCGATCACAAGAGACCCAGTACTTC
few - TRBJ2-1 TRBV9 CASSRDSSYNEQFF TGTGCCAGCAGCCGCGATAGCTCCTACAATGAGCAGTTCTTC
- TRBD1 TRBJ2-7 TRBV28 CASSPGGQGGGEQYF TGTGCCAGCAGTCCGGGGGGACAGGGGGGCGGCGAGCAGTACTTC
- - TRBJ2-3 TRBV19 CASSIARLSGDTQYF TGTGCCAGTAGTATAGCCAGACTGAGTGGGGATACGCAGTATTTT
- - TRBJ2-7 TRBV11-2 CASSRGGYEQYF TGTGCCAGCAGCCGAGGCGGGTACGAGCAGTACTTC
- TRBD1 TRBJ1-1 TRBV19 CASTPRGGGEAFF TGTGCCAGTACCCCCAGAGGGGGCGGTGAAGCTTTCTTT
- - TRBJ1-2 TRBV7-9 CSSSLEAYGYTF TGTTCCAGCAGCTTAGAAGCCTATGGCTACACCTTC
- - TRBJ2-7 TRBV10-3 CAISDPGQVPSYEQYF TGTGCCATCAGTGATCCTGGGCAGGTTCCCTCCTACGAGCAGTACTTC
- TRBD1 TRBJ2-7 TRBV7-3 CASSSGTGSGYEQYF TGTGCCAGCAGCTCAGGGACAGGGTCGGGGTACGAGCAGTACTTC
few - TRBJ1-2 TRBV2 CASRRRQVDGYTF TGTGCCAGCAGACGCCGGCAGGTTGATGGCTACACCTTC
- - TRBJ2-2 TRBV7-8 CASSVRRASTGELFF TGTGCCAGCAGCGTGAGGAGGGCCTCCACCGGGGAGCTGTTTTTT
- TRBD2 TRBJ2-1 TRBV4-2 CASSQDGISGGPRVNEQFF TGTGCCAGCAGCCAAGATGGTATTAGCGGGGGGCCGAGAGTAAATGAGCAGTTCTTC
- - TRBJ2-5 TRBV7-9 CASSLVGSAETQYF TGTGCCAGCAGCTTAGTAGGGAGTGCAGAGACCCAGTACTTC
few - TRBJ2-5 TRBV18 CASSPNRGETQYF TGTGCCAGCTCACCGAACAGAGGGGAGACCCAGTACTTC
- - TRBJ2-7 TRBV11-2 CASGYRAGYEQYF TGTGCCAGCGGTTACAGGGCTGGGTACGAGCAGTACTTC
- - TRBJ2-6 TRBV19 CASSMGAGANVLTF TGTGCCAGTAGTATGGGCGCTGGGGCCAACGTCCTGACTTTC
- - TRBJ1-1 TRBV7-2 CASSFLHPNTEAFF TGTGCCAGCAGCTTTTTACACCCGAACACTGAAGCTTTCTTT
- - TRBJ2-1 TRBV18 CASSPRARDSSYNEQFF TGTGCCAGCTCACCACGTGCGAGAGACAGCTCCTACAATGAGCAGTTCTTC
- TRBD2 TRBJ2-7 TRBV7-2 CASSLEGTSGSYEQYF TGTGCCAGCAGCTTAGAGGGGACTAGCGGGAGCTACGAGCAGTACTTC
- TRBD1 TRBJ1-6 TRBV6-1 CASRGWTGNSPLHF TGTGCCAGCAGGGGATGGACAGGCAATTCACCCCTCCACTTT
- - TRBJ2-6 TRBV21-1 CASSNSGQGTSGTCRKGANVLTF TGTGCCAGCAGCAATAGCGGACAGGGGACTAGCGGGACCTGCCGGAAAGGGGCCAACGTCCTGACTTTC
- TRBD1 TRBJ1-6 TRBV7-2 CASSSVGQGGSPLHF TGTGCCAGCAGCTCGGTGGGGCAGGGGGGTTCACCCCTCCACTTT
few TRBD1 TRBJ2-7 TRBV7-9 CASSFAPGQGSYEQYF TGTGCCAGCAGCTTTGCACCGGGACAGGGCTCCTACGAGCAGTACTTC
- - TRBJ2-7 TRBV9 CASSVDEGTYEQYF TGTGCCAGCAGCGTAGACGAGGGTACCTACGAGCAGTACTTC
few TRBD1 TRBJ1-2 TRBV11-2 CASSPNRDRDNYGYTF TGTGCCAGCAGCCCCAACCGGGACAGGGATAACTATGGCTACACCTTC
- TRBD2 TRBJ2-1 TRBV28 CASSLGGTSLGQFF TGTGCCAGCAGTTTAGGCGGGACTAGTTTGGGGCAGTTCTTC
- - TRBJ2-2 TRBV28 CASSPLGANGELFF TGTGCCAGCAGTCCCCTGGGGGCGAACGGGGAGCTGTTTTTT
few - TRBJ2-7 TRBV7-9 CASSDTYYEQYF TGTGCCAGCAGCGATACTTATTACGAGCAGTACTTC
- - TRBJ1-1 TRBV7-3 CASSQERGRNTEAFF TGTGCCAGCAGCCAAGAGCGGGGGAGAAACACTGAAGCTTTCTTT
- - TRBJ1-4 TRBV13 CASRRAGYSEKLFF TGTGCCAGCAGAAGGGCAGGGTATAGCGAAAAACTGTTTTTT
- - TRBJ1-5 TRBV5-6 CASNQGGAAQPQHF TGTGCCAGCAACCAAGGGGGGGCCGCTCAGCCCCAGCATTTT
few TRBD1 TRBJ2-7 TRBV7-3 CASSLAPDRDEQYF TGTGCCAGCAGCTTGGCACCTGACAGGGACGAGCAGTACTTC
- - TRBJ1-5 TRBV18 CASSHTGDSNQPQHF TGTGCCAGCTCCCACACAGGAGATAGCAATCAGCCCCAGCATTTT
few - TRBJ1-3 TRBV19 CASSILPEAGDTIYF TGTGCCAGTAGTATTCTTCCGGAGGCTGGCGACACCATATATTTT
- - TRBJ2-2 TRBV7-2 CTSSLVAGALTGELFF TGTACCAGCAGCTTAGTGGCAGGGGCCCTCACCGGGGAGCTGTTTTTT
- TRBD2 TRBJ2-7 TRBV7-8 CASSSRTSGLSYEQYF TGTGCCAGCAGCTCGAGGACTAGCGGTCTATCCTACGAGCAGTACTTC
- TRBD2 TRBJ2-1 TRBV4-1 CASSQDRLAGDEQFF TGCGCCAGCAGCCAAGATCGCCTAGCGGGAGACGAGCAGTTCTTC